This T cell receptor beta chain is drawn from a study of siplizumab effects on memory and regulatory T cells. Notes on the study in general: Roughly 75-97% of proliferating clones (CD4+ or CD8+) could not be assigned a naive or memory phenotype. Alloreactive sequences whose origin lay in unstimulated CD4+ memory cells were significantly reduced by siplizumab. Suppression by proliferating Tregs derived from siplizumab cultures was not verified. Controls had around 26% Treg-derived mappable alloreactive CD4+ clones on average, versus nearly 70% with siplizumab.

The CDR3 has 15 amino acids. Per the germline V gene, CDR1 is SGHRS and CDR2 is YFSETQ. The V end lost 1 base, the J end lost 6 bases, and 14 bases lay between the germline ends. Some clones are missing from TCRdb's copy, which holds only in-frame ones; the method was immunoSEQ multiplex PCR. Altogether 100,000 to 120,000 clones are present, more than 90% being singletons, with the ten largest covering approximately 1.2%. On this clone: The antigen is not known.

What was sequenced was CD4+ T cells sorted from blood. The receptor was isolated from a human donor in good health. The chain links TRBV5-1 to TRBJ1-5, with TRBD1 as a possible D gene (5 bases). The CDR3 here is CASSLRGDSGQPQHF. DNA for the CDR3: TGCGCCAGCAGCTTGAGAGGGGATTCGGGTCAGCCCCAGCATTTT. The whole variable domain, remainder taken from reference TRBV5-1 and TRBJ1-5, is KAGVTQTPRYLIKTRGQQVTLSCSPISGHRSVSWYQQTPGQGLQFLFEYFSETQRNKGNFPGRFSGRQFSNSRSEMNVSTLELGDSALYLCASSLRGDSGQPQHFGDGTRLSIL.